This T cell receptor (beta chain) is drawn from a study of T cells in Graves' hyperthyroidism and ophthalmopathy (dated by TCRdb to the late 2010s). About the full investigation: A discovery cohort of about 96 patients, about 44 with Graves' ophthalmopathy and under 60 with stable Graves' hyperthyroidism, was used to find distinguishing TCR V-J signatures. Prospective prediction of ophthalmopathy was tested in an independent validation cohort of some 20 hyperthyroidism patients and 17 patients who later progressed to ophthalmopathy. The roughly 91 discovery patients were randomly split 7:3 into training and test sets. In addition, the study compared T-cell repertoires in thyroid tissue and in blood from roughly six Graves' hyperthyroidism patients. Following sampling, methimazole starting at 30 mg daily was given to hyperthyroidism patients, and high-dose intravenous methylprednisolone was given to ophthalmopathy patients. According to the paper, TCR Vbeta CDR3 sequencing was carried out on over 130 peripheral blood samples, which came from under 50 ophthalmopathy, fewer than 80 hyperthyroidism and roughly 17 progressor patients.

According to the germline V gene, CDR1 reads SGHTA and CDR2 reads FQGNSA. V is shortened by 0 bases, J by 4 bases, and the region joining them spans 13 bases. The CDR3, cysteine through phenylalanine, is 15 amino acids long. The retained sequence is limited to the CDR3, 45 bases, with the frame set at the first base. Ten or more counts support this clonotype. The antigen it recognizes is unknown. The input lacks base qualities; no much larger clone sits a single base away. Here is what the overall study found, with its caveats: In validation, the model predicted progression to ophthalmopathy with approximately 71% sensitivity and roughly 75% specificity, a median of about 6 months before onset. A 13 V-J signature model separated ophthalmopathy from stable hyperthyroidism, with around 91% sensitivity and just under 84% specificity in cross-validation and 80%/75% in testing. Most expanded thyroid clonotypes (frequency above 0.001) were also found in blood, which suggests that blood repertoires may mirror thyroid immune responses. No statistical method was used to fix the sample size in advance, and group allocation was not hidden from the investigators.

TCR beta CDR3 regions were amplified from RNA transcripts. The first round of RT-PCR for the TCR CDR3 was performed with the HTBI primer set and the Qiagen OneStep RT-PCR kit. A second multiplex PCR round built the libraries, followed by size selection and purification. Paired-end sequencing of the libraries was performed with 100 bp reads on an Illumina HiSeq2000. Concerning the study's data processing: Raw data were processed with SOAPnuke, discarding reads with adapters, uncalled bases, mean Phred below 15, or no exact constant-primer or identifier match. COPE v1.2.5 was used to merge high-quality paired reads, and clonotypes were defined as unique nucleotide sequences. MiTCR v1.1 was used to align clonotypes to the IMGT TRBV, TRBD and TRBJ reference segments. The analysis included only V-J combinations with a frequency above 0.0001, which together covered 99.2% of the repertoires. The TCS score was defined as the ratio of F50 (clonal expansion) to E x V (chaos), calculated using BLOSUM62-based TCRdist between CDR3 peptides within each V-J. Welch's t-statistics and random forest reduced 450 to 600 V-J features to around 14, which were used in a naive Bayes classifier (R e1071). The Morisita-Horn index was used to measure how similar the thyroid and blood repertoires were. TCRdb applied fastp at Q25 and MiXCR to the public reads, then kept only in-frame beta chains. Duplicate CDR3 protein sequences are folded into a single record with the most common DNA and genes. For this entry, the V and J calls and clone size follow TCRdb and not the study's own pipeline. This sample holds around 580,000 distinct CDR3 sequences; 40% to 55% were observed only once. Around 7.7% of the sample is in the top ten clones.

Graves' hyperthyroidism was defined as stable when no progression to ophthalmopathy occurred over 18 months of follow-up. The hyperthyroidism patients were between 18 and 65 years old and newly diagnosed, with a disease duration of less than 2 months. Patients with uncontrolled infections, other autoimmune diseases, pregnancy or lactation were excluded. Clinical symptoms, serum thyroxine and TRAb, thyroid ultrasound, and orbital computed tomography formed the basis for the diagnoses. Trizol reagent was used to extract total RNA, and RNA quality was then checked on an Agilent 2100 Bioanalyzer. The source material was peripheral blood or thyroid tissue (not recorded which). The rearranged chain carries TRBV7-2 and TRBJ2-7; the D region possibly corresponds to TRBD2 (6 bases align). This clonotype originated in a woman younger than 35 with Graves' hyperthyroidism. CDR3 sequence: CASSLAVVAAYEQYF. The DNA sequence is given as TGTGCCAGCAGCTTAGCGGTGGTAGCGGCATACGAGCAGTACTTC. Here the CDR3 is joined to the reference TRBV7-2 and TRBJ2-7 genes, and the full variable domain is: GAGVSQSPSNKVTEKGKDVELRCDPISGHTALYWYRQSLGQGLEFLIYFQGNSAPDKSGLPSDRFSAERTGGSVSTLTIQRTQQEDSAVYLCASSLAVVAAYEQYFGPGTRLTVT.